This entry describes one TCR beta chain. Its target is unknown. The CDR3 length is 14 residues. The V and J ends lost 3 bases and 2 bases respectively, with 14 bases between them. Germline V CDR1 and CDR2: GTSNPN, SVGIG (reference sequence). These data belong to a study of shared clonotypes between healthy human individuals. Across the study: Sampling drew on donors who were two women and a few men aged 18 to 49. General study points: Only blood samples were collected, and tissue repertoires likely differ. The study generally estimated greater richness for naive than memory subsets.

The assay was run at deep level. Clones were read by immunoSEQ multiplex PCR, and TCRdb kept only the in-frame ones, dropping some. The sample has about 2,500,000 clones; approximately 90% are singletons. The TCR originated in a man aged 18-30 years in good health. The sequencing input was naive CD4+ T cells sorted from blood. Subset noted: CD45RA+ positively selected. The chain is built from TRBV30 and TRBJ2-7; a possible D gene is TRBD1 (7 bases). In DNA, the CDR3 is TGTGCCTGGAGGGAGGGACAGTTAACCTACGAGCAGTACTTC. Its translation: CAWREGQLTYEQYF.